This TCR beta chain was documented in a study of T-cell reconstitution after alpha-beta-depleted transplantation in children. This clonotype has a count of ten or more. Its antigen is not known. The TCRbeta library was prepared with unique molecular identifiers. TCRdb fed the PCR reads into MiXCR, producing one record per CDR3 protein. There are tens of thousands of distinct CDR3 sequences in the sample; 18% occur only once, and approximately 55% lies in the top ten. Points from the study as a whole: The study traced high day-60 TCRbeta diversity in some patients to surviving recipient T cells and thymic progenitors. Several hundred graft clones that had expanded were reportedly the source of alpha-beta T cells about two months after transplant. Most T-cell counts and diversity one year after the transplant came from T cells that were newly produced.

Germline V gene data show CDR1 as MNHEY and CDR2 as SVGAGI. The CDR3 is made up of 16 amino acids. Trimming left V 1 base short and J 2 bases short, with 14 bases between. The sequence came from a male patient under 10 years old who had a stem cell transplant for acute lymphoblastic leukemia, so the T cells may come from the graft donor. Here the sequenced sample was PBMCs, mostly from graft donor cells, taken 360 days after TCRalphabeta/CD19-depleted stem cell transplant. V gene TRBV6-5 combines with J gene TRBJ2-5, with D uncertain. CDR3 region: CASSYYPTAIQETQYF. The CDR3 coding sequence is TGTGCCAGCAGTTACTACCCCACAGCCATTCAAGAGACCCAGTACTTC.